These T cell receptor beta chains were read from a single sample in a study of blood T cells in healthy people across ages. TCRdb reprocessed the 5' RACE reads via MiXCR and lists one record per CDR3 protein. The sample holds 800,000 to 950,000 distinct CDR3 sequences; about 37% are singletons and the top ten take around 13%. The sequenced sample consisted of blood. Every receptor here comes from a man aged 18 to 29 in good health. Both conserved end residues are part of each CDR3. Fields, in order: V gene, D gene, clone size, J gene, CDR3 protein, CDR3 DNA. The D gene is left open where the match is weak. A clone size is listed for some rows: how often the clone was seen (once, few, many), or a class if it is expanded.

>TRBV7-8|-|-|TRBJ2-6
CASSLSSGSSGANVLTF
TGTGCCAGCAGCTTATCTTCTGGGAGCTCTGGGGCCAACGTCCTGACTTTC
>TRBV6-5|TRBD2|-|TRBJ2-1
CASSRERELYNEQFF
TGTGCCAGCAGCCGAGAGCGGGAGCTCTACAATGAGCAGTTCTTC
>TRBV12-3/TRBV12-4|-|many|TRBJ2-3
CASSYYTDTQYF
TGTGCCAGCAGTTATTACACAGATACGCAGTATTTT
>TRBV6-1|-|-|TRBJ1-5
CASSAVGTSNQPQHF
TGTGCCAGCAGTGCGGTAGGGACCTCCAATCAGCCCCAGCATTTT
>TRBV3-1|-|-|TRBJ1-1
CASSQASQRNTEAFF
TGTGCCAGCAGCCAAGCCTCTCAGAGAAACACTGAAGCTTTCTTT
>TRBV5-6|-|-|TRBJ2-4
CASSLIEQGLIQYF
TGTGCCAGCAGCTTGATCGAGCAGGGGCTCATTCAGTACTTC
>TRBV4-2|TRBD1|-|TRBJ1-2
CAGSQDSDREDYGYTF
TGTGCCGGCAGCCAAGATTCAGACAGGGAAGACTATGGCTACACCTTC
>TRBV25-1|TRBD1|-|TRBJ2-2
CASGTGQGYTGELFF
TGTGCCAGCGGGACGGGACAGGGGTACACCGGGGAGCTGTTTTTT
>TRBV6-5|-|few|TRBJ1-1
CATTFRGADEAFF
TGTGCCACCACCTTCCGGGGTGCAGATGAAGCTTTCTTT
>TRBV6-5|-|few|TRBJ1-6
CASSYRVREYSPLHF
TGTGCCAGCAGTTACCGCGTCCGGGAGTACTCACCCCTCCACTTT
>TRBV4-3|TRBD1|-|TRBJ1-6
CASSQRLTGSSSGSPPHF
TGCGCCAGCAGCCAACGACTGACAGGGAGCTCTTCGGGTTCACCCCCCCACTTT
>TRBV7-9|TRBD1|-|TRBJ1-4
CASSISGTGDEKLFF
TGTGCCAGCAGCATCTCCGGGACAGGGGATGAAAAACTGTTTTTT
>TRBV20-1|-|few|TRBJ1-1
CSVMGANTEAFF
TGCAGTGTGATGGGGGCCAACACTGAAGCTTTCTTT
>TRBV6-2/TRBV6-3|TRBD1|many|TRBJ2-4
CASSTGDYIQYF
TGTGCCAGCAGCACAGGGGATTACATTCAGTACTTC
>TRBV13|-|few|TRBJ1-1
CASSPEVLDEAFF
TGTGCCAGCAGCCCTGAGGTCCTTGACGAAGCTTTCTTT
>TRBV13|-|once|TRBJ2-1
CASSPRDLRFREQFF
TGTGCCAGCAGCCCTCGGGACTTACGATTTCGGGAGCAGTTCTTC
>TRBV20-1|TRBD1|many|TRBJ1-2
CSARVAGGNYGYTF
TGCAGTGCTAGAGTGGCAGGGGGCAACTATGGCTACACCTTC
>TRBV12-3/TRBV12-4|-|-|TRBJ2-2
CASTSMGMELFF
TGTGCCAGCACCTCCATGGGGATGGAGCTGTTTTTT
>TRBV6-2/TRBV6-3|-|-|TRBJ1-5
CASGQPNQPQHF
TGTGCCAGCGGACAGCCCAATCAGCCCCAGCATTTT
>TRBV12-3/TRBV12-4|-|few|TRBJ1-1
CASSLVQGADEAFF
TGTGCCAGCAGTTTAGTACAAGGGGCAGATGAAGCTTTCTTT
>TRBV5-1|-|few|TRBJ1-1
CASEGDDTEAFF
TGCGCCAGTGAAGGGGATGATACTGAAGCTTTCTTT
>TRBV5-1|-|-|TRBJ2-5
CASSDPIQGGLNNEQYF
TGCGCCAGCAGTGATCCCATACAGGGCGGCCTGAACAATGAGCAGTACTTC
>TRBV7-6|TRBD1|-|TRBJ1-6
CASSPATDRGGSPLHF
TGTGCCAGCAGCCCCGCTACCGACAGGGGTGGTTCACCCCTCCACTTT
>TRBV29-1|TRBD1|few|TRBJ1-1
CSVDRGRTEAFF
TGCAGCGTCGACAGGGGGAGGACTGAAGCTTTCTTT
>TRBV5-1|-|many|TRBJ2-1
CASRQGHNEQFF
TGCGCCAGCAGACAGGGTCACAATGAGCAGTTCTTC
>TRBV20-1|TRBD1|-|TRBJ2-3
CSASRGTGRADTQYF
TGCAGTGCTAGTAGAGGGACAGGGAGAGCAGATACGCAGTATTTT
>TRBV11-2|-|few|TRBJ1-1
CASDRIRGRNTEAFF
TGTGCCAGCGACCGCATCCGGGGCCGGAACACTGAAGCTTTCTTT
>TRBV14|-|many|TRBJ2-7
CASSGYGTYEQYF
TGTGCCAGCAGTGGTTACGGGACCTACGAGCAGTACTTC
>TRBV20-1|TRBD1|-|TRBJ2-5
CSAHPGGRETQYF
TGCAGTGCTCATCCAGGGGGCCGGGAGACCCAGTACTTC
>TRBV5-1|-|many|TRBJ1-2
CASTAGTANYGYTF
TGCGCCAGCACCGCCGGGACCGCGAACTATGGCTACACCTTC
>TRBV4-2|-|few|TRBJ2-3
CASSQEKGADTQYF
TGTGCCAGCAGCCAAGAGAAGGGGGCAGATACGCAGTATTTT
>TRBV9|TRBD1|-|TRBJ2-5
CASSARQGEQETQYF
TGTGCCAGCAGCGCAAGACAGGGTGAGCAAGAGACCCAGTACTTC
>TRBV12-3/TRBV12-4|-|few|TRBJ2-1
CASSRDISVQFF
TGTGCCAGCAGCCGGGACATCTCGGTGCAGTTCTTC
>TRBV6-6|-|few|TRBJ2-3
CASSVVDGGGTDTQYF
TGTGCCAGCAGTGTGGTTGACGGGGGTGGTACAGATACGCAGTATTTT
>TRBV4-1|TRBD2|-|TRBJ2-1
CASSQEGSGSRSYNEQFF
TGCGCCAGCAGCCAAGAAGGTAGCGGGAGCCGCTCCTACAATGAGCAGTTCTTC
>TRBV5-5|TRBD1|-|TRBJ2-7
CASSREQGSTYNEQYF
TGTGCCAGCAGCAGAGAACAGGGGTCCACCTACAATGAGCAGTACTTC
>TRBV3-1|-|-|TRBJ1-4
CASRSNLGEKLFF
TGTGCCTCCCGATCTAACTTAGGCGAAAAACTGTTTTTT
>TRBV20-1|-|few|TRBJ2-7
CSASRDSTYEQYF
TGCAGTGCTAGCAGGGACTCCACCTACGAGCAGTACTTC
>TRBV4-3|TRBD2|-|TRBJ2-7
CASSQDHLGLADNEQYF
TGCGCCAGCAGCCAAGATCACCTGGGACTAGCGGACAATGAGCAGTACTTC
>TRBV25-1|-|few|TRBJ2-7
CASSPVDRTEQYF
TGTGCCAGCAGTCCCGTTGACAGGACGGAGCAGTACTTC
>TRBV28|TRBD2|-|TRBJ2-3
CASSFGEGSTDTQYF
TGTGCCAGCAGTTTTGGGGAGGGGTCCACAGATACGCAGTATTTT
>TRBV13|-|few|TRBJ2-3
CASSPSGRAGTDTQYF
TGTGCCAGCAGCCCATCTGGACGAGCCGGCACAGATACGCAGTATTTT
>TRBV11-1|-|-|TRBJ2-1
CVSSLARGARYEQFF
TGTGTCAGCAGCTTAGCTAGGGGGGCGCGCTATGAGCAGTTCTTC
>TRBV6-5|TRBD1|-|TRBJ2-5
CASGDRVAETQYF
TGTGCCAGCGGGGACAGGGTCGCAGAGACCCAGTACTTC
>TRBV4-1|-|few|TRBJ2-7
CASSQVTPREQYF
TGCGCCAGCAGCCAAGTTACCCCCCGGGAGCAGTACTTC
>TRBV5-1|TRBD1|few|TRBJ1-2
CASSPGYGGQGYGYTF
TGCGCCAGCAGCCCGGGGTACGGAGGACAGGGCTATGGCTACACCTTC
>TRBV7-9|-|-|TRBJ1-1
CASSSGLGVPRTEAFF
TGTGCCAGCAGCTCGGGTTTAGGAGTACCGCGGACTGAAGCTTTCTTT
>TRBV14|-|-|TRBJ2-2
CASRATNTGELFF
TGTGCCAGCCGGGCCACGAACACCGGGGAGCTGTTTTTT
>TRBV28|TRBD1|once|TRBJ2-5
CASRSLGTGEETQYF
TGTGCCAGCCGCTCTCTGGGGACAGGGGAGGAGACCCAGTACTTC
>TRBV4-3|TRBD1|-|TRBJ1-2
CASSRGQDLSGYTF
TGCGCCAGCAGCCGCGGACAGGACCTAAGTGGCTACACCTTC
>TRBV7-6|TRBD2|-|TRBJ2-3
CASSRFSGAPGTQYF
TGTGCCAGCAGCCGTTTTAGCGGGGCCCCGGGTACGCAGTATTTT
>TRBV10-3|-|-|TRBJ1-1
CAISASGAGRREAFF
TGTGCCATCAGTGCCTCAGGGGCGGGTCGGAGAGAAGCTTTCTTT